The 5 T cell receptor beta chains presented below share a single source sample, sequenced in a study of Ad26.COV2.S vaccination and SARS-CoV-2 variants. TCRdb's table, derived via immunoSEQ multiplex PCR, lists solely in-frame clones and lacks some. The sample has around 450,000 clones, approximately 92% seen once. The treatment: roughly 20 received Ad26.COV2.S at low or high dose, single or two shots; about 5 received placebo; per-sample allocation not given. Repertoires come from day 63 after the first vaccine or placebo injection. Sequencing was performed on peripheral blood, taken in a trial of Ad26.COV2.S vaccine versus placebo. These receptors were obtained from a person between 18 and 65 years old who received the Ad26.COV2.S COVID-19 vaccine or a placebo.

The V and J genes are TRBV6-2 or TRBV6-3 and TRBJ2-7; D might be TRBD1 (6 bases). With 2 bases removed from V and 0 bases from J, the gap between germline ends came to 29 bases. Per the germline V gene, CDR1 is MNHEY and CDR2 is SVGEGT. The length of the CDR3 is 21 residues. The chain's CDR3 is CASSYARRPPRNRAPSYEQYF. CDR3 nucleotides: TGTGCCAGCAGTTACGCGCGTAGGCCCCCCAGGAACAGGGCACCCTCCTACGAGCAGTACTTC.

Concerning this clone: The sample holds other DNA sequences that translate to the same CDR3. V usage is TRBV28 and J usage is TRBJ1-2; D is uncertain. This CDR3 region has 11 residues. V was shortened by 4 bases and J by 0 bases, with 0 bases between the two germline ends. CDR1 MDHEN and CDR2 SYDVKM come from the germline V gene. The CDR3 reads CASSSNYGYTF. CDR3 coding DNA: TGTGCCAGCAGTTCTAACTATGGCTACACCTTC.

The chain joins TRBV12-5 to TRBJ2-4; D call uncertain. The CDR3 consists of 17 residues. CDR1 and CDR2 from the germline V gene are LGHNT and FRNRAP. V shed 0 bases and J shed 0 bases, with 12 bases lying between them. As DNA, the CDR3 is TGTGCTAGTGGTTTGGTACAACCGACCTTAGCCAAAAACATTCAGTACTTC. Its protein product is CASGLVQPTLAKNIQYF.

This chain joins TRBV5-1 and TRBJ2-1, with a tentative D call TRBD2 (6 bases). Trimming removed 1 base at V and 8 bases at J, with 19 bases between. The CDR3 sequence is 16 residues long. The V gene's germline CDR1 is SGHRS and CDR2 YFSETQ. In DNA, the CDR3 is TGCGCCAGCAGCTTGTCGGGAGCCGGGTCTAAGGATGAGCAGTTCTTC. As protein: CASSLSGAGSKDEQFF.

The J gene is TRBJ1-6, the V gene TRBV7-6; TRBD1 agrees at 10 bases. V was clipped by 2 bases and J by 0 bases; unmatched bases: 4. CDR1 is SGHVS, CDR2 FNYEAQ, per germline. This CDR3 has 18 residues. The DNA for the CDR3 is TGTGCCAGCAGCTTAACGGGACAGGGGAGCTCCTATAATTCACCCCTCCACTTT. Its translation: CASSLTGQGSSYNSPLHF. Supplemented by reference TRBV7-6 and TRBJ1-6, the full variable domain reads GAGVSQSPRYKVTKRGQDVALRCDPISGHVSLYWYRQALGQGPEFLTYFNYEAQQDKSGLPNDRFSAERPEGSISTLTIQRTEQRDSAMYRCASSLTGQGSSYNSPLHFGNGTRLTVT.